This TCR beta chain stems from a study of read filtering for tumor transcriptome and immune sequencing. Trimming cost V 0 bases and J 2 bases, with 9 bases left between them. The CDR3 spans 14 residues. Germline V gene data show CDR1 as DFQATT and CDR2 as SNEGSKA (reference sequence). From around 0.4 ug of RNA, a library with molecular barcoded alpha/delta and beta/gamma adaptors was made. TCRdb reprocessed the reads via MiXCR and lists one record per CDR3 protein. The sample includes tens of thousands of distinct CDR3 sequences, roughly 18% seen only once; the top ten take over 13%. This clonotype was observed many times.

This clonotype was sampled from a donor at least 40 years old with multiple myeloma. Sequences were obtained from a population of CD138-negative cells sorted from bone marrow. The V call is TRBV20-1, the J call TRBJ2-3, with D uncertain. CDR3 bases: TGCAGTGCTAGAGACTCCAAGATCACAGATACGCAGTATTTT. Translated, it gives CSARDSKITDTQYF.